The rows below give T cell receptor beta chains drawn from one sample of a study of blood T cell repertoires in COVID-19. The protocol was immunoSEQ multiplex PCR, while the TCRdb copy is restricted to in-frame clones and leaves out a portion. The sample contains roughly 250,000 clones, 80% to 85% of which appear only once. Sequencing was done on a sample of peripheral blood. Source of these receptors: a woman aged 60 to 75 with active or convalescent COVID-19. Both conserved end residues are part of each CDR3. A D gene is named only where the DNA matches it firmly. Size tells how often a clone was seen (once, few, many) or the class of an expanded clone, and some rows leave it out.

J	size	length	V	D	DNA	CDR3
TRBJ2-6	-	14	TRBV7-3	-	TGTGCCAGCAGCTTCGGGCAGGGTGGCAACGTCCTGACTTTC	CASSFGQGGNVLTF
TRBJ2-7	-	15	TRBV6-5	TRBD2	TGTGCCAGCAGTTCACTTAGCGGGACCTACTACGAGCAGTACTTC	CASSSLSGTYYEQYF
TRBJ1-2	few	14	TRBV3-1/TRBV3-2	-	TGTGCCAGCAGCCCCCTTGCAGGGGACTATGGCTACACCTTC	CASSPLAGDYGYTF
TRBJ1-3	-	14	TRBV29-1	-	TGCAGCGTTGCAATCGCGAACTCTGGAAACACCATATATTTT	CSVAIANSGNTIYF
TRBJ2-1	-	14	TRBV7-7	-	TGTGCTAGCAGCTTAGATCAGGGGTACAATGAGCAGTTCTTC	CASSLDQGYNEQFF
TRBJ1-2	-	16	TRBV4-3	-	TGCGCCAGCAGCCAAGCGGGGGGGATAAGGGGCGATGGCTACACCTTC	CASSQAGGIRGDGYTF
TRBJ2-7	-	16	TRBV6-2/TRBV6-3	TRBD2	TGTGCCAGCAGCCCCCATGCGGGCGGGGGGGCCTACGAGCAGTACTTC	CASSPHAGGGAYEQYF
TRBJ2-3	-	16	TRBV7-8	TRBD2	TGTGCCAGCAGCTTAACGGCGGGGGGGAGCACAGATACGCAGTATTTT	CASSLTAGGSTDTQYF
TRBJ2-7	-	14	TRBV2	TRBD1	TGTGCCAGCGGAGTGGGGACAGCGATTTACGAGCAGTACTTC	CASGVGTAIYEQYF
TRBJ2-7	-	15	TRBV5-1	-	TGCGCCAGCAGCTTGGGACAGGAGGCTTCTCGGATTCAGTACTTC	CASSLGQEASRIQYF
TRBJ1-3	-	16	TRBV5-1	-	TGCGCCAGCAGCTTGTGGGACATGAGCTCTGGAAACACCATATATTTT	CASSLWDMSSGNTIYF
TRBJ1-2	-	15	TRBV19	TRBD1	TGTGCCAGTAGTGCGCACAGGGGGCAGATCTATGGCTACACCTTC	CASSAHRGQIYGYTF
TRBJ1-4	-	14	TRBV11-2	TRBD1	TGTGCCAGCAGCCCCCGGACAGGGAATGAAAAACTGTTTTTT	CASSPRTGNEKLFF
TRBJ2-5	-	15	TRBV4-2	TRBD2	TGTGCCAGCAGCCCGTTAGGGGCGGGGGAAGAGACCCAGTACTTC	CASSPLGAGEETQYF
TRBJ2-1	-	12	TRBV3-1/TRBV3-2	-	TGTGCCAGCAGCCAAGCCGGCAATGAGCAGTTCTTC	CASSQAGNEQFF
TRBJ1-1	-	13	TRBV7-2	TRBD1	TGTGCCAGCAGCTTCAACAGGGGGACTGAAGCTTTCTTT	CASSFNRGTEAFF
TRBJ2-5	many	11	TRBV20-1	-	TGCAGTGCTCTTTCTCAGGAGACCCAGTACTTC	CSALSQETQYF
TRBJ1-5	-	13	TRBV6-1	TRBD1	TGTGCCAGCAGTGAAGACAGGGGACAGCCCCAGCATTTT	CASSEDRGQPQHF
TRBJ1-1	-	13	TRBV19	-	TGTGCCAGTAGTTTAGGGGGAGAGACTGAAGCTTTCTTT	CASSLGGETEAFF
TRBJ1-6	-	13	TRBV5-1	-	TGCGCCAGCAGCCCGGCCCAGGGGTCACCCCTCCACTTT	CASSPAQGSPLHF
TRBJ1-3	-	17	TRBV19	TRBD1	TGTGCCAGTATTAACCGGGGACAGGGAGTCTCTGGAAACACCATATATTTT	CASINRGQGVSGNTIYF
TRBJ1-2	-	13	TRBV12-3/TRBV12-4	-	TGTGCCAGCAGTTTAAAGGGAAGAGGGGGCTACACCTTC	CASSLKGRGGYTF
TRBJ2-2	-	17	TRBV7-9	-	TGTGCCAGCAGCCATCTACCCGGGTGGATGAACACCGGGGAGCTGTTTTTT	CASSHLPGWMNTGELFF